One and the same sample provided the 5 T cell receptor beta chains below, sequenced in a study of blood T cell repertoires in COVID-19. Sequencing was performed with immunoSEQ multiplex PCR; in TCRdb, only in-frame clones are kept and a portion is missing. Among approximately 76,000 clones listed, around 83% were seen once. The sample was peripheral blood. Receptors were obtained from a woman in her sixties with acute or convalescent COVID-19.

There are a few counts of this clone. The chain employs TRBV6-5 and TRBJ2-7; 8 bases fit TRBD1. The CDR3 is made up of 13 amino acids. CDR1 MNHEY and CDR2 SVGAGI come from the germline V gene. Losses at the gene ends were 6 bases for V and 3 bases for J; bases not matched to a gene: 4. CDR3 in DNA: TGTGCCAGCAGCCGGGACAGGTTCTACGAGCAGTACTTC. This sequence encodes CASSRDRFYEQYF.

This clone was observed once. V is TRBV3-1 (or the pseudogene TRBV3-2) and J is TRBJ1-1, with 8 bases lining up with TRBD1. Germline V gives CDR1 LGHDT, CDR2 YNNKEL (reference sequence). Trimming cost V 4 bases and J 0 bases; bases outside gene matches: 4. CDR3 length equals 15 residues. The CDR3 sequence is CASSRRQGMNTEAFF. The CDR3 region has the DNA TGTGCCAGCAGCCGCCGACAGGGGATGAACACTGAAGCTTTCTTT.

This sequence joins TRBV18 and TRBJ2-5; 7 bases map to TRBD2. Germline lookup yields CDR1 KGHSH and CDR2 LQKENI. This CDR3 is built from 13 residues. Trimming removed 4 bases from V and 2 bases from J; junction bases left unmatched: 1. CDR3 in DNA: TGTGCCAGCTCACGGACTAGGCAAGAGACCCAGTACTTC. This translates into CASSRTRQETQYF.

The rearrangement links TRBV5-4 to TRBJ1-2; D not resolved. This CDR3 is 14 amino acids long. Trimming took off 5 bases at V and 8 bases at J, with 19 bases between the two ends. Germline V gene data show CDR1 as SGHNT and CDR2 as YYREEE (reference sequence). The CDR3 sequence: CASRPFFDTEGYTF. CDR3 DNA: TGTGCCAGCAGACCCTTTTTCGACACAGAAGGCTACACCTTC. Full variable domain (outside the CDR3, taken from reference TRBV5-4 and TRBJ1-2): ETGVTQSPTHLIKTRGQQVTLRCSSQSGHNTVSWYQQALGQGPQFIFQYYREEENGRGNFPPRFSGLQFPNYSSELNVNALELDDSALYLCASRPFFDTEGYTFGSGTRLTVV.

This clone was observed at least ten times. The chain combines TRBV19 with TRBJ2-7; 7 bases match TRBD1. CDR1 is LNHDA, CDR2 SQIVND, per germline (reference sequence). V shed 9 bases and J 3 bases; nucleotides not matched to a gene: 5. The CDR3 covers 12 residues. CDR3 residues: CASRDSFYEQYF. DNA for the CDR3: TGTGCCAGCCGGGACAGCTTCTACGAGCAGTACTTC.